This T cell receptor beta chain was captured in a study of human T cells and chemical hapten exposure (dated by TCRdb to the early 2020s). With respect to the entire study: For sensitization, 2% DPC in acetone was applied to a roughly 2 cm by roughly 2 cm area of upper inner arm skin. The mostly female patient cohort included alopecia areata with under or over 50% scalp involvement, alopecia totalis and alopecia universalis. Patch testing was done on the upper back using Finn chambers containing 0.01% DPC, and results were scored after 6 days according to International Contact Dermatitis Research Group standards. Throughout the study period of around 25 weeks, patients also received therapeutic DPC doses to the scalp every week. Libraries were pooled for sequencing, and variation in per-sample TCR yields was attributed mainly to small differences in library volumes within the pool. Blood samples were taken from patients before sensitization (week 0) and at 2, 6 and about 24 weeks after DPC sensitization. In alopecia patients, the study followed how the peripheral blood TCR repertoire changed in vivo over primary and secondary sensitization to diphenylcyclopropenone (DPC), a hapten. Twenty-nine alopecia patients gave blood for TCR sequencing at one to four time points (pre-sensitization, 2, 6 and 24 weeks). On the study overall, not on this receptor specifically: Because every patient had alopecia, a presumed autoimmune disease, the patients' immune response might differ from that of healthy individuals. Patch test score correlated positively with the number of PT1 expanded TCRs, reaching significance at thresholds 8, 16 and 32 but not at 4. Repeated subsampling changed both the strength of the expansion versus patch-test correlation and the threshold at which the correlation became significant. The number of TCRs above 1 in 1000 frequency did not change with DPC sensitization; there was no evidence of global repertoire structure alterations. Compared with pre-sensitization or healthy control sets, expanded TCRs formed significantly more large CDR3 similarity clusters, which is consistent with antigen-driven responses.

The trim is 8 bases for V and 8 bases for J, with a gap of 18 bases between the germline ends. The CDR3 contains 14 residues, cysteine and phenylalanine counted. Only the CDR3 part of the read is kept: 42 bases, read in frame from the first base. CDR1 and CDR2 were assigned from the germline V gene (reference sequence) as SEHNR and FQNEAQ. Library generation was performed with RACE. The sequencer listed for this sample is NextSeq 500. During library preparation, unique molecular identifiers were attached to individual cDNA molecules so that TCRs could be counted in a quantitative, reproducible way. For every blood RNA sample, sequencing covered both the TCR alpha and TCR beta chains. The authors' analysis ran thus. A median of around 100,000 TCRs per sample was observed, with a range of about 20,000 to 750,000. The Decombinator software suite was used to annotate the V, J and CDR3 of the TCR reads. Every sample was subsampled to the same number of TCRs (28,000) for the PS versus PT1 abundance plots. TCRs were defined as expanded if absent before sensitization and observed at least eight times at the 2-week time point. The public reads were run again by TCRdb, first through fastp at Q25 and then through MiXCR, and only productive beta chains were kept. Duplicate CDR3 protein sequences are folded into a single record with the most common DNA and genes. TCRdb, not the authors, supplied the V and J calls. The sample includes about 82,000 distinct CDR3 sequences, with 10% observed a single time. Clones ranked in the top ten supply approximately 5% of the sample.

The time point label here, explained by the study, means: patch test 2, 6 weeks after DPC sensitization. In light of the paper, this sample's treatment or condition label describes: therapeutic diphenylcyclopropenone sensitization with weekly scalp DPC. At each patch-test visit, blood was drawn before the patch test was applied. Eligible patients were aged 18 to 70, diagnosed with alopecia, deemed suitable for DPC therapy, and excluded if pregnant. Total RNA was isolated from unfractionated whole blood collected in Tempus Blood RNA tubes. This clonotype was counted ten times or more. The antigen this receptor binds is unknown. No quality values exist for individual bases; no much larger clone is one base distant.

This TCR came from a woman aged 45-59 years with alopecia areata. Some clones in this sample may be carry-over from other donors' samples. Recombination linked TRBV7-9 to TRBJ1-4; the D gene lacks a confident call. The sequencing here drew on whole blood, taken in connection with sensitization to the hapten diphenylcyclopropenone (DPC). The DNA sequence reads TGTGCCAGCGGTCCCCTAGGGCTGGTGGAAAAACTGTTTTTT. This codes for CASGPLGLVEKLFF. With the portions outside the CDR3 filled from the reference TRBV7-9 and TRBJ1-4 genes, the complete variable region becomes DTGVSQNPRHKITKRGQNVTFRCDPISEHNRLYWYRQTLGQGPEFLTYFQNEAQLEKSRLLSDRFSAERPKGSFSTLEIQRTEQGDSAMYLCASGPLGLVEKLFFGSGTQLSVL.